Given below is one T cell receptor beta chain in context. Its antigen is as yet unknown. This CDR3 has 12 residues. CDR1 is WSHSY and CDR2 is SAAADI in the germline V gene. J was trimmed by 2 bases and V by 5 bases; bases with no gene match: 0. This sample was taken from a study of cytomegalovirus exposure and HLA in healthy donors. Regarding the study as a whole: Listed as cytomegalovirus-associated were 150 to 200 TCR beta chains. Per a later analysis, HLA-associated TCR beta chains showed more clonal expansion than other, equally common TCR beta chains.

With 60 Vbeta and 13 Jbeta primers, the PCR was carried out. TCRdb's table, derived via immunoSEQ multiplex PCR, lists solely in-frame clones and lacks some. The sample shows about 65,000 clones, around 80% of them seen only once. Specimen: PBMCs. The sequence was obtained from a woman aged 25-40 years in good health and CMV-seronegative. This sequence joins TRBV10-2 and TRBJ2-7; TRBD2 agrees at 7 bases. This CDR3 is CASSSGTYEQYF. CDR3 bases: TGCGCCAGCAGTAGCGGGACCTACGAGCAGTACTTC.